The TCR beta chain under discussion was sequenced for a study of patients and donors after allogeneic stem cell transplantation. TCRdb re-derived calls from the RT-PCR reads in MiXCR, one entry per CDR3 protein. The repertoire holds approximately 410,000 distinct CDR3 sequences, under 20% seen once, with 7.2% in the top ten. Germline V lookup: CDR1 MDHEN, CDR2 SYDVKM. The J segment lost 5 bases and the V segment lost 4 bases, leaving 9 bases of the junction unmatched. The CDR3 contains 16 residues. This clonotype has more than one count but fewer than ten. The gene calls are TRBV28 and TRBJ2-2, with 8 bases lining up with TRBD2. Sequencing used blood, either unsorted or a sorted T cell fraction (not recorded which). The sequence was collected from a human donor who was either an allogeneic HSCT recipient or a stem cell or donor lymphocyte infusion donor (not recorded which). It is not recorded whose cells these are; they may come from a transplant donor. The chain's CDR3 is CASSSPGTRWTGELFF. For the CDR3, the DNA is TGTGCCAGCAGTTCCCCCGGGACTAGGTGGACCGGGGAGCTGTTTTTT.